The next 22 T cell receptor beta chains were all read from a single sample in a study of T-cell reconstitution after alpha-beta-depleted transplantation in children. Unique molecular identifiers were built into the TCRbeta library. TCRdb reprocessed the PCR reads via MiXCR and lists one record per CDR3 protein. The profile shows just under 550,000 distinct CDR3 sequences, about 18% of them singletons. The source material was PBMCs from the stem cell graft donor, sampled from the stem cell graft. The receptors derive from a human donor who donated a stem cell graft to a child with acute lymphoblastic leukemia.

This chain uses TRBV7-8 with TRBJ2-1; TRBD2 matches 8 bases. This CDR3 has 14 amino acids. Germline lookup yields CDR1 SGHVS and CDR2 FQNEAQ. The V segment lost 5 bases and the J segment 8 bases; nucleotides outside the gene matches: 8. In nucleotides, the CDR3 is TGTGCCAGCAGCAGGCGACTAGCGAACGATGAGCAGTTCTTC. It is translated as CASSRRLANDEQFF.

This clonotype has more than one count but fewer than ten. This chain links TRBV9 with TRBJ1-2; a weak D match, TRBD1 (5 bases). Looked up from germline, CDR1 is SGDLS and CDR2 is YYNGEE. CDR3 length: 16 residues. V was pared by 2 bases and J by 3 bases, with 17 bases between. Written as DNA, the CDR3 is TGTGCCAGCAGCGTCCCCTGGACCGGGGCTGACTATGGCTACACCTTC. The encoded protein is CASSVPWTGADYGYTF.

The chain is built from TRBV10-3 and TRBJ2-2; D possibly corresponds to TRBD2 (5 bases). The ends were cut back, 0 bases at V and 5 bases at J, with 13 bases in the middle. This CDR3 is 16 amino acids long. Germline V gene lookup returns CDR1 ENHRY and CDR2 SYGVKD. The chain's CDR3 is CAISESKGVRTGELFF. The CDR3 region has the DNA TGTGCCATCAGTGAGTCCAAGGGAGTTCGAACCGGGGAGCTGTTTTTT.

This clonotype was observed a handful of times. The chain joins TRBV5-5 to TRBJ2-1; 10 bases match TRBD2. Per germline, CDR1 SGHKS and CDR2 YYEKEE (reference sequence). Germline trimming cut 2 bases from V and 8 bases from J; bases unmatched to any gene: 13. The CDR3 spans 17 residues. Written as DNA, the CDR3 is TGTGCCAGCAGCTTACCTAGCGGGAGCCTGGTCGTGGATGAGCAGTTCTTC. As protein: CASSLPSGSLVVDEQFF.

This clonotype was seen repeatedly, ten times or more. The V call is TRBV29-1, the J call TRBJ2-5; D may be TRBD2 (6 bases). The germline V gene encodes CDR1 SQVTM and CDR2 ANQGSEA. V was cut by 0 bases and J by 8 bases, with 19 bases left in between. The CDR3 runs to 15 residues. The CDR3: CSVEDPFRLENTQYF. DNA for the CDR3: TGCAGCGTTGAAGATCCCTTCAGACTAGAAAATACCCAGTACTTC.

This chain connects TRBV12-3 or TRBV12-4 to TRBJ2-1; TRBD2 matches at 10 bases. V gave up 6 bases and J gave up 4 bases; unmatched junction bases: 6. CDR3 length: 15 residues. DNA for the CDR3: TGTGCCAGCAGAAGGCTAGCGGGAGTATACAATGAGCAGTTCTTC. Residues: CASRRLAGVYNEQFF.

The rearrangement uses TRBV6-4 and TRBJ2-3, with TRBD2 matching 12 bases. V lost 7 bases and J lost 6; bases outside the gene matches: 5. Per germline, CDR1 MRHNA and CDR2 SNTAGT. This CDR3 is 14 amino acids long. For the CDR3, the DNA is TGTGCCAGCACGCTAGCGGGAGGGAGTGATACGCAGTATTTT. Its protein product is CASTLAGGSDTQYF.

This clonotype was detected a few times. The genes are TRBV24-1 and TRBJ2-7; the D gene could be TRBD1 or TRBD2 (5 bases each). Per the germline V gene, CDR1 is KGHDR and CDR2 is SFDVKD. Trimming cost V 4 bases and J 5 bases, with 11 bases left between them. This CDR3 is built from 13 residues. As DNA, the CDR3 is TGTGCCACCAGTGACGAACGGGGCAACGAGCAGTACTTC. It yields the protein CATSDERGNEQYF.

J is TRBJ2-7 and V is TRBV20-1; 10 bases match TRBD2. Looked up from germline, CDR1 is DFQATT and CDR2 is SNEGSKA (reference sequence). This CDR3 is 16 amino acids long. V shed 0 bases and J 5 bases; nucleotides not matched to a gene: 10. The CDR3 DNA is TGCAGTGCTAGAGATCGAGCGGGAGGGCCCCTCGACGAGCAGTACTTC. The encoded protein is CSARDRAGGPLDEQYF.

The chain employs TRBV10-1 and TRBJ2-5; TRBD1 agrees at 7 bases. The CDR3 sequence is 14 residues long. In germline, CDR1 is WNHNN, CDR2 SYGVQD (reference sequence). V lost 8 bases and J lost 5; bases outside the gene matches: 11. The CDR3 coding sequence is TGCGCCAGCGGTTCGGGACAGAGTAGGGAGACCCAGTACTTC. Translation gives CASGSGQSRETQYF.

This clonotype showed up just a few times. The chain links TRBV27 to TRBJ2-5; 8 nucleotides match TRBD1. Germline V gives CDR1 MNHEY, CDR2 SMNVEV (reference sequence). The CDR3 is 16 residues long. V trimming: 0 bases; J trimming: 1 base; junction bases outside the gene matches: 4. The CDR3 sequence is CASSLSYRGIQETQYF. CDR3 DNA: TGTGCCAGCAGTTTATCGTACAGGGGGATCCAAGAGACCCAGTACTTC.

A single count supports this clonotype. This chain links TRBV7-3 with TRBJ1-1; TRBD1 matches 12 bases. Trimming at V came to 5 bases and at J to 6 bases, leaving 7 bases not matched to a gene. Germline lookup yields CDR1 SGHTA and CDR2 FQGTGA. The CDR3 totals 15 residues. CDR3 sequence: CASSPGGTGGSEAFF. CDR3 nucleotides: TGTGCCAGCAGCCCGGGGGGGACAGGGGGCTCTGAAGCTTTCTTT.

CDR3 sequence (DNA): TGTGCCAGCAGTTCTCCGGGACTAGCGGGAGCCGGGGAGCTGTTTTTT. Its translation: CASSSPGLAGAGELFF. The gene calls are TRBV27 and TRBJ2-2, with 14 bases that match TRBD2. CDR1 MNHEY and CDR2 SMNVEV come from the germline V gene (reference sequence). With 4 bases clipped from V and 6 bases from J, the junction kept 4 bases outside the gene matches. The CDR3 consists of 16 residues.

This chain connects TRBV20-1 to TRBJ2-1; the D is unclear. The CDR3 spans 20 residues. Per germline, CDR1 DFQATT and CDR2 SNEGSKA (reference sequence). The V end was cut by 1 base, the J end by 0 bases, with 25 bases between. CDR3 loop: CSARVRISLTERSSYNEQFF. The CDR3 region has the DNA TGCAGTGCTAGAGTTCGTATTTCGCTTACCGAAAGAAGCTCCTACAATGAGCAGTTCTTC.

This sequence joins TRBV29-1 and TRBJ1-3, with D perhaps matching TRBD1 (5 bases). Germline CDR1 reads SQVTM; CDR2 reads ANQGSEA. With 6 bases removed from V and 3 bases from J, the gap between germline ends came to 12 bases. CDR3 size: 13 residues. CDR3 DNA: TGCAGCGTGGAGTCGGGGGATGGAAACACCATATATTTT. It yields the protein CSVESGDGNTIYF.

This clonotype has just a few counts. The V gene is TRBV5-1, the J gene TRBJ2-1, with D tentatively TRBD1 (6 bases). The germline V gene has CDR1 SGHRS and CDR2 YFSETQ. The CDR3 covers 14 residues. V was cut by 2 bases and J by 3 bases, with 9 bases left in between. In nucleotides, the CDR3 is TGCGCCAGCAGCTTCGGACAGCTCTACAATGAGCAGTTCTTC. It codes for CASSFGQLYNEQFF.

This clonotype has at least ten counts. The V call is TRBV29-1, the J call TRBJ2-3, with TRBD2 matching 8 bases. The CDR3 spans 14 residues. Germline V gives CDR1 SQVTM, CDR2 ANQGSEA. V lost 8 bases, J lost 0 bases, and 7 bases stayed unmatched. The CDR3 region is CSLGREASTDTQYF. The CDR3 DNA is TGCAGCCTTGGGCGGGAGGCTAGCACAGATACGCAGTATTTT.

V and J are TRBV7-3 and TRBJ1-1; 7 nucleotides line up with TRBD1. Germline lookup yields CDR1 SGHTA and CDR2 FQGTGA. CDR3 length: 13 residues. Trimming cost V 4 bases and J 5 bases; bases outside gene matches: 4. The CDR3 nucleotides read TGTGCCAGCAGCTCGACAGGGAGAACTGAAGCTTTCTTT. Its protein product is CASSSTGRTEAFF.

The chain carries TRBV18 and TRBJ2-3, with D tentatively TRBD2 (5 bases). The ends were cut back, 1 base at V and 2 bases at J, with 10 bases in the middle. CDR1 is KGHSH and CDR2 is LQKENI in the germline V gene. The CDR3 sequence is 15 residues long. CDR3 DNA sequence: TGTGCCAGCTCACCACGAGGAGGAACCACAGATACGCAGTATTTT. This translates into CASSPRGGTTDTQYF.

The V gene is TRBV4-1, the J gene TRBJ1-1; TRBD1 matches 7 bases. V trimming: 1 base; J trimming: 8 bases; junction bases outside the gene matches: 4. The CDR3 length is 13 residues. The germline V gene encodes CDR1 MGHRA and CDR2 YSYEKL. The CDR3 nucleotides are TGCGCCAGCAGCCAAGGTGGGACAGAGGAAGCTTTCTTT. It is translated as CASSQGGTEEAFF.

This chain uses TRBV12-3 or TRBV12-4 with TRBJ1-2; 9 bases fit TRBD1. With 6 bases clipped from V and 8 bases from J, the junction kept 4 bases outside the gene matches. The CDR3 totals 12 residues. The CDR3 protein is CASRRDREGYTF. DNA for the CDR3: TGTGCCAGCAGAAGGGACAGGGAAGGCTACACCTTC.

This clonotype has just a few counts. The chain recombines TRBV4-1 with TRBJ2-7, with D hard to call. The V end lost 1 base, the J end lost 6 bases, and 13 bases lay between the germline ends. This CDR3 contains 14 residues. Germline V gene lookup returns CDR1 MGHRA and CDR2 YSYEKL. The CDR3 sequence is CASSQARVLGEQYF. The CDR3 DNA is TGCGCCAGCAGCCAAGCAAGGGTTCTCGGCGAGCAGTACTTC.